This TCR beta chain originates from a study of Ad26.COV2.S vaccination and SARS-CoV-2 variants. Turning to the study itself: Participants got Ad26.COV2.S intramuscularly, once or twice 56 days apart.

The CDR3 length is 12 residues. Germline CDR1 reads SNHLY; CDR2 reads FYNNEI. Trimming removed 8 bases from V and 3 bases from J, with 10 bases in between. In the case of this clone: Its antigen is not known.

Study-wide results and caveats: It is possible that the TCR breadth and depth analyses underestimated the total T cell responses. For non-spike TCRs, breadth in vaccine recipients resembled that in placebo recipients.

The protocol was immunoSEQ multiplex PCR, while the TCRdb copy is restricted to in-frame clones and leaves out a portion. The sample includes hundreds of thousands of clones, roughly 84% of them seen just once. Treatment specified: about 20 received Ad26.COV2.S at low or high dose, single or two shots; 5 received placebo; per-sample allocation not given. Specimens were obtained on day 63 following the first vaccine or placebo injection. The genes are TRBV2 and TRBJ1-1, with D possibly being TRBD1 (6 bases). This receptor was taken from a person between 18 and 59 years old who received the Ad26.COV2.S COVID-19 vaccine or a placebo. This material consisted of peripheral blood, taken in a trial of Ad26.COV2.S vaccine versus placebo. The CDR3 DNA reads as TGTGCCAGCCGGGACACGTACACTGAAGCTTTCTTT. It is translated as CASRDTYTEAFF.